This T cell receptor beta chain was recorded in a study of blood T cell repertoires in COVID-19. Across the whole study: The United States, Italy and Spain provided the acute and convalescent COVID-19 samples. From T cells, B-cell-depleted T cells, or PBMCs came the material, which was cDNA or gDNA.

Clinical history as reported by participants underpinned cohort assignment. In Cohort 3, a recovered donor had either two negative PCRs, clearance, or symptom resolution. Generated by immunoSEQ multiplex PCR, the TCRdb table keeps only in-frame clones and is missing some. There are fewer than 450,000 clones in the sample; less than 90% occur only once, and more than 1% lies in the top ten. The CDR3 sequence is 13 residues long. In germline, CDR1 is SGHVT, CDR2 SQSDAQ. The V end lost 8 bases, the J end lost 4 bases, and 14 bases lay between the germline ends. This clone was counted a single time. This receptor was obtained from a woman younger than 45 who had recovered from COVID-19. The source material was PBMCs or T cells enriched from blood (not recorded which). The V and J genes are TRBV7-4 and TRBJ1-2; D might be TRBD1 (6 bases). The CDR3 DNA reads TGTGCCAGCCCAGCGGGGGCCTCCTATGGCTACACCTTC. Translated: CASPAGASYGYTF.